These 10 T cell receptor beta chains were sequenced from one sample in a study of CD8 T cells in ankylosing spondylitis (dated by TCRdb to the late 2010s). Library preparation used 5' RACE. The sequencer was an Illumina HiSeq 2500. TCRdb reprocessing: public reads trimmed at Q25 with fastp, clones called with MiXCR, in-frame beta chains kept. All rows with the same CDR3 protein become a single entry with the most common DNA and genes. Here the sample has approximately 340,000 distinct CDR3 sequences; about 15% occur a single time. Clones ranked in the top ten supply 1.1% of the sample. Sequencing was performed on blood, either unsorted or a sorted T cell fraction (not recorded which). These receptors originate from a male donor with ankylosing spondylitis or in good health (not recorded which).

J is TRBJ1-1 and V is TRBV19; TRBD1 might be the D (6 bases). V dropped 6 bases and J dropped 3 bases, with 11 bases sitting between them. CDR1 and CDR2 from the germline V gene are LNHDA and SQIVND (reference sequence). The CDR3 covers 13 residues. Here the CDR3 DNA reads TGTGCCAGTAGCCGCGGACAGTACACTGAAGCTTTCTTT. It encodes CASSRGQYTEAFF.

This clonotype was picked up one time. The V gene is TRBV12-3 or TRBV12-4, the J gene TRBJ2-5; 9 positions match TRBD1. V was clipped by 5 bases and J by 5 bases; unmatched bases: 9. CDR3 length: 15 residues. The CDR3: CASSPGTGLGETQYF. The CDR3 bases are TGTGCCAGCAGTCCAGGGACAGGGCTTGGGGAGACCCAGTACTTC.

The chain combines TRBV10-3 with TRBJ1-1; maybe TRBD1 (5 bases). Germline V gives CDR1 ENHRY, CDR2 SYGVKD. V was clipped by 4 bases and J by 0 bases, with 9 bases between them. This CDR3 has 14 residues. The CDR3 loop is CAISVDRMNTEAFF. In DNA, the CDR3 is TGTGCCATCAGTGTTGACAGAATGAACACTGAAGCTTTCTTT.

The chain couples TRBV3-1 to TRBJ2-3; TRBD2 might be the D (7 bases). The ends were cut back, 4 bases at V and 2 bases at J, with 25 bases in the middle. Germline CDR1 and CDR2: LGHDT and YNNKEL (reference sequence). This CDR3 is 19 amino acids long. This CDR3 reads CASSPGVGSSGTHTDTQYF. CDR3 in DNA: TGTGCCAGCAGCCCAGGGGTCGGGTCTAGCGGAACCCACACAGATACGCAGTATTTT.

The V and J genes are TRBV27 and TRBJ2-1; D unresolved. The CDR3 consists of 14 residues. Trimming removed 3 bases from V and 6 bases from J, with 12 bases in between. Germline V gene sequence: CDR1 MNHEY, CDR2 SMNVEV (reference sequence). The CDR3 bases are TGTGCCAGCAGTTTCTCCAGGACGGGCAATGAGCAGTTCTTC. It translates to CASSFSRTGNEQFF.

Only a few counts were recorded for this clonotype. The rearrangement uses TRBV6-5 and TRBJ2-1; 7 bases fit TRBD1. The CDR3 spans 14 residues. Germline CDR1 and CDR2: MNHEY and SVGAGI. With 3 bases clipped from V and 9 bases from J, the junction kept 8 bases outside the gene matches. For the CDR3, the DNA is TGTGCCAGCAGTTATGGGGACAGTACCGGTGAGCAGTTCTTC. Translating gives CASSYGDSTGEQFF.

This clonotype was picked up a small number of times. The genes are TRBV12-3 or TRBV12-4 and TRBJ1-2, with 10 bases fitting TRBD1. The trim removed 8 bases at V and 0 bases at J, leaving 0 bases unmatched. The CDR3 length is 13 residues. The CDR3 loop reads CASGTGANYGYTF. In nucleotides, the CDR3 is TGTGCCAGCGGGACAGGGGCTAACTATGGCTACACCTTC.

In this sample, this clonotype turned up many times. J is TRBJ1-1 and V is TRBV12-3 or TRBV12-4; D gene uncertain. V was trimmed by 6 bases and J by 1 base, leaving 9 bases between them. The CDR3 has 13 residues. CDR3 protein: CASRSLWNTEAFF. The DNA of the CDR3 is TGTGCCAGCAGGTCTCTCTGGAACACTGAAGCTTTCTTT.

This clonotype showed up many times. V gene TRBV4-1 combines with J gene TRBJ2-1; 7 bases align to TRBD2. Germline V lookup: CDR1 MGHRA, CDR2 YSYEKL. CDR3 length: 14 residues. After removal of 4 bases from V and 0 bases from J, the junction contained 0 bases not matched to a gene. The CDR3 bases are TGCGCCAGCAGCCGCGGGAGCTCCTACAATGAGCAGTTCTTC. Translating it yields CASSRGSSYNEQFF.

This clonotype was counted at least ten times. DNA of the CDR3: TGCGCCAGCAGCCACGCAGGGGGCAGCCAGCCCCAGCATTTT. It codes for CASSHAGGSQPQHF. The J gene is TRBJ1-5, the V gene TRBV4-1, with 8 bases fitting TRBD1. Germline V CDR1 and CDR2: MGHRA, YSYEKL. J was trimmed by 7 bases and V by 3 bases; bases with no gene match: 5. The CDR3 totals 14 residues.